The table lists the clone carrying this T cell receptor (beta chain) with many counts. Its specificity is unknown. This sample stems from a study of Graves' ophthalmopathy and Graves' hyperthyroidism. The authors amplified TCR beta CDR3 regions, and they did so from RNA transcripts for repertoire sequencing. HTBI-primed RT-PCR formed the first round, and a multiplex PCR formed the second. TCRdb recomputed calls from the multiplex PCR reads with MiXCR, one row per CDR3 protein. The data contain over a million distinct CDR3 sequences, about two fifths of them singletons. The CDR3 runs 13 residues. Germline loops: CDR1 SGHTS, CDR2 YDEGEE. V shed 7 bases and J shed 2 bases, with 12 bases lying between them. Aged 18 to 65, hyperthyroidism patients had been newly diagnosed, with under 2 months' duration. Regarding the study as a whole: Predictions made by the model for ophthalmopathy progression reached 70% to 71% sensitivity and about 72% specificity. Also, most clonotypes expanded in the thyroid above 0.001 frequency appeared in blood.

The sample comprised peripheral blood or thyroid tissue (not recorded which). The origin of this receptor is an adult man with Graves' hyperthyroidism. This chain connects TRBV5-8 to TRBJ1-2; D not certain. The CDR3 nucleotides read TGTGCCAGCTGGGCTGAGCCCAACTATGGCTACACCTTC. This translates into CASWAEPNYGYTF.